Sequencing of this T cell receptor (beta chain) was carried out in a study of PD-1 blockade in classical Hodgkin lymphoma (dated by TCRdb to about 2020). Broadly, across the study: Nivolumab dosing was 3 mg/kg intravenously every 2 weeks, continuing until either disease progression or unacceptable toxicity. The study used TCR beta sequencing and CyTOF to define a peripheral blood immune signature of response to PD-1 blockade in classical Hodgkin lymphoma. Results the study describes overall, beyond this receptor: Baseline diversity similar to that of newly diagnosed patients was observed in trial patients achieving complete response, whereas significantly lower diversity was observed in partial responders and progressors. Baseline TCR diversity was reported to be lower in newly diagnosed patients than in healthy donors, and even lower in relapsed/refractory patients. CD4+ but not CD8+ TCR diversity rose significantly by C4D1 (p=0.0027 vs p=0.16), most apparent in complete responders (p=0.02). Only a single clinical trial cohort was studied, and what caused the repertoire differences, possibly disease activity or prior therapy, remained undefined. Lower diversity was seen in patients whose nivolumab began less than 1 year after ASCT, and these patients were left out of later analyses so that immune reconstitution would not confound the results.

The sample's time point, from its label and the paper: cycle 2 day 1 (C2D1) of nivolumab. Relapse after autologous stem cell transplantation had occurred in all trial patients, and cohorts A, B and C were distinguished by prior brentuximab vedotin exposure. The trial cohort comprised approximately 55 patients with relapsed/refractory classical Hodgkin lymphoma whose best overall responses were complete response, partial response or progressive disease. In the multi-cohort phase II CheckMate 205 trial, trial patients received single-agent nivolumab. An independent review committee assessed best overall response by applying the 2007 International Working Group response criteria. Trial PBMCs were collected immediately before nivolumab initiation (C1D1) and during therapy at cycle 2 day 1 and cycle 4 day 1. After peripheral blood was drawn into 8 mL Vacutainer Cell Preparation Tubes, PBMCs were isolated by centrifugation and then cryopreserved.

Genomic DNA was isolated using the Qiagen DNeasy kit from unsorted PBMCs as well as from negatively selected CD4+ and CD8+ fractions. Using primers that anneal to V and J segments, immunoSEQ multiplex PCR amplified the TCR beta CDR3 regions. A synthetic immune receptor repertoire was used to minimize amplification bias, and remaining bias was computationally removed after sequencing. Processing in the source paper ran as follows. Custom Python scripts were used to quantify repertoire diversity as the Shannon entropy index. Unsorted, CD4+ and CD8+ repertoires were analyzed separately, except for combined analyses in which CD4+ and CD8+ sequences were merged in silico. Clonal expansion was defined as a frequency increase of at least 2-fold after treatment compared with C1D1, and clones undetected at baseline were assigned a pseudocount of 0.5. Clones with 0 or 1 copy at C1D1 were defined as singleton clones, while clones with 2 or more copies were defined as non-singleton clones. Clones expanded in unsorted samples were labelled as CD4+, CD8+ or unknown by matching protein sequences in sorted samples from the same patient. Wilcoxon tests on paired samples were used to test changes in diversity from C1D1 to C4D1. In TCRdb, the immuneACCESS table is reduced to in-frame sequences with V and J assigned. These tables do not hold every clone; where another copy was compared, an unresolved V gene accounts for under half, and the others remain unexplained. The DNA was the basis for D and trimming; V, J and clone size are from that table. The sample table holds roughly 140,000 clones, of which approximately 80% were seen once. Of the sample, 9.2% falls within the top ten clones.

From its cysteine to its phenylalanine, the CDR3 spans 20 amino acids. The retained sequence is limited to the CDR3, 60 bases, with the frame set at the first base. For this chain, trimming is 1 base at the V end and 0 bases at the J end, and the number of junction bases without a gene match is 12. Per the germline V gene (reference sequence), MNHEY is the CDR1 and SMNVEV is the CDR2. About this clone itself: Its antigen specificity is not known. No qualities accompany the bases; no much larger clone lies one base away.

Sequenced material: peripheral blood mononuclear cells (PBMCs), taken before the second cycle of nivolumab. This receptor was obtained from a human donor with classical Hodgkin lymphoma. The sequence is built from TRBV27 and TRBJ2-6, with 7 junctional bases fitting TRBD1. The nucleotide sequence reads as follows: TGTGCCAGCAGTTTATGGCCGGGACAGTCCCTGAACTCTGGGGCCAACGTCCTGACTTTC. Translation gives CASSLWPGQSLNSGANVLTF. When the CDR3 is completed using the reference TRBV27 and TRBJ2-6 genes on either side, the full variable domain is EAQVTQNPRYLITVTGKKLTVTCSQNMNHEYMSWYRQDPGLGLRQIYYSMNVEVTDKGDVPEGYKVSRKEKRNFPLILESPSPNQTSLYFCASSLWPGQSLNSGANVLTFGAGSRLTVL.